What follows are 22 T cell receptor beta chains derived from one specimen sequenced in a study of blood T cell repertoires in COVID-19. Measured with immunoSEQ multiplex PCR; TCRdb has only the in-frame clones, and not every one. The table has some 160,000 clones, 84% seen once. The sequencing sample was made of peripheral blood. These receptors were taken from a woman older than 75 with COVID-19, enrolled during active disease.

This rearrangement joins TRBV9 to TRBJ1-2, with TRBD1 as a possible D gene (5 bases). V was pared by 4 bases and J by 4 bases, with 14 bases between. Germline V gene sequence: CDR1 SGDLS, CDR2 YYNGEE. The CDR3 has 14 amino acids. The CDR3 is CASSPDQGGYGYTF. The DNA for the CDR3 is TGTGCCAGCAGCCCGGATCAGGGAGGCTATGGCTACACCTTC.

This clone was seen only once. The chain links TRBV2 to TRBJ2-3; no clear D gene. Germline-derived CDR1 and CDR2 are SNHLY and FYNNEI. This CDR3 comprises 15 residues. V was shortened by 1 base and J by 1 base, with 9 bases between the two germline ends. Written as DNA, the CDR3 is TGTGCCAGCAGTGAAGAGTGGTCAGGCACAGATACGCAGTATTTT. This sequence encodes CASSEEWSGTDTQYF.

The chain has TRBV18 and TRBJ1-5; possibly TRBD1 for D (6 bases). The germline CDR1 and CDR2 sequences are KGHSH and LQKENI. V lost 2 bases, J lost 3 bases, and 11 bases lay in between. The CDR3 consists of 15 residues. The CDR3 DNA follows: TGTGCCAGCTCACCAGGGGGGGCGTACAATCAGCCCCAGCATTTT. It codes for CASSPGGAYNQPQHF. Complete variable domain (other parts from reference TRBV18 and TRBJ1-5): NAGVMQNPRHLVRRRGQEARLRCSPMKGHSHVYWYRQLPEEGLKFMVYLQKENIIDESGMPKERFSAEFPKEGPSILRIQQVVRGDSAAYFCASSPGGAYNQPQHFGDGTRLSIL.

This clone has more than one count but fewer than ten. The chain links TRBV9 to TRBJ1-6; 8 bases are shared with TRBD1. CDR1 is SGDLS and CDR2 is YYNGEE in the germline V gene. V lost 4 bases and J lost 7; bases outside the gene matches: 4. This CDR3 is built from 14 residues. The CDR3 protein is CASSPRQGNSPLHF. CDR3 DNA sequence: TGTGCCAGCAGCCCTCGACAGGGGAATTCACCCCTCCACTTT.

The V call is TRBV27, the J call TRBJ2-1; 7 bases align to TRBD1. The germline V gene encodes CDR1 MNHEY and CDR2 SMNVEV (reference sequence). CDR3 size: 15 residues. J was trimmed by 2 bases and V by 3 bases; bases with no gene match: 4. CDR3 region: CASSFWTGTYNEQFF. CDR3 nucleotides: TGTGCCAGCAGTTTTTGGACAGGTACCTACAATGAGCAGTTCTTC.

V is TRBV28 and J is TRBJ1-2, with a possible D match to TRBD1 (5 bases). Trimming left V 5 bases short and J 12 bases short, with 19 bases between. The CDR3 covers 13 residues. Per the germline V gene, CDR1 is MDHEN and CDR2 is SYDVKM. CDR3 sequence reads: CASSNPDLKGDTF. Here the CDR3 DNA reads TGTGCCAGCAGTAATCCGGACCTTAAAGGGGACACCTTC.

The genes are TRBV3-1 (or the pseudogene TRBV3-2) and TRBJ2-7; D ambiguous. The germline gives CDR1 LGHDT, CDR2 YNNKEL (reference sequence). The CDR3 consists of 13 residues. V was clipped by 3 bases and J by 2 bases, with 8 bases between them. CDR3 in amino acids: CASSHRVTYEQYF. CDR3 DNA: TGTGCCAGCAGCCACCGGGTTACCTACGAGCAGTACTTC.

The rearrangement uses TRBV24-1 and TRBJ2-2; TRBD2 aligns across 7 bases. Unmatched junction bases numbered 3, after V lost 0 bases and J lost 6 bases. CDR1 is KGHDR and CDR2 is SFDVKD in the germline V gene. The CDR3 contains 15 residues. CDR3 DNA: TGTGCCACCAGTGATTTGGCCAGCGGGGCCGGGGAGCTGTTTTTT. Translating it yields CATSDLASGAGELFF.

The gene calls are TRBV2 and TRBJ2-5; 8 bases line up with TRBD2. The CDR3 runs to 15 residues. V shed 4 bases and J 2 bases; nucleotides not matched to a gene: 6. CDR1 and CDR2 (germline): SNHLY, FYNNEI. CDR3 sequence reads: CASSGARGAQETQYF. The CDR3 DNA is TGTGCCAGCAGTGGGGCGCGGGGGGCACAAGAGACCCAGTACTTC.

V usage is TRBV27 and J usage is TRBJ2-7; no clear D gene. Germline assignment: CDR1 MNHEY and CDR2 SMNVEV (reference sequence). Trimming pared 5 bases from V and 3 bases from J, leaving 11 bases between. The CDR3 is 13 amino acids. The CDR3 region is CASSTDADYEQYF. In DNA, the CDR3 is TGTGCCAGCAGTACAGACGCTGACTACGAGCAGTACTTC.

This clone showed up just once. This chain connects TRBV7-2 to TRBJ2-2; the match to TRBD2 covers 8 bases. This CDR3 contains 16 residues. J gave up 7 bases and V 2 bases, and 9 bases lay outside the gene matches. Per the germline V gene, CDR1 is SGHTA and CDR2 is FQGNSA. CDR3 amino acids: CASSLSSGSRVGELFF. In nucleotides, the CDR3 is TGTGCCAGCAGCTTATCCAGCGGGAGTCGGGTCGGGGAGCTGTTTTTT.

The chain is built from TRBV27 and TRBJ2-3; no definite D call. The germline V gene has CDR1 MNHEY and CDR2 SMNVEV (reference sequence). The V and J ends lost 0 bases and 6 bases respectively, with 13 bases between them. The CDR3 loop spans 15 amino acids. The CDR3 bases are TGTGCCAGCAGTTTATCGTTTGTGGTACAGGATACGCAGTATTTT. This gives the protein CASSLSFVVQDTQYF.

V gene TRBV6-1 combines with J gene TRBJ2-7; possibly TRBD2 for D (6 bases). The V gene lost 3 bases and the J gene lost 3 bases, with 12 bases spanning the gap. The V gene's germline CDR1 is MNHNS and CDR2 SASEGT. The CDR3 length is 14 residues. CDR3 in amino acids: CASSDREPSYEQYF. The CDR3 DNA reads TGTGCCAGCAGTGACCGGGAGCCCAGCTACGAGCAGTACTTC.

This clone was seen a handful of times. Different DNA sequences within this sample yield the same CDR3. The genes are TRBV28 and TRBJ1-1; D remains unclear. Deletions cut 7 bases from V and 0 bases from J, with 6 bases between. CDR3 size: 12 residues. The germline V gene has CDR1 MDHEN and CDR2 SYDVKM. For the CDR3, the DNA is TGTGCCAGCACTCTAATGAACACTGAAGCTTTCTTT. Protein product: CASTLMNTEAFF.

This chain links TRBV30 with TRBJ2-1; TRBD2 agrees at 7 bases. V dropped 0 bases and J dropped 7; count of bases not matched to a gene: 12. Germline V gene data show CDR1 as GTSNPN and CDR2 as SVGIG (reference sequence). The CDR3 totals 16 residues. CDR3: CAWSVGGSTLRNEQFF. Here the CDR3 DNA reads TGTGCCTGGAGTGTGGGCGGGAGTACCCTCCGGAATGAGCAGTTCTTC.

The count of this clone is one. The rearrangement uses TRBV18 and TRBJ2-3, with a possible D match to TRBD2 (5 bases). Germline loops: CDR1 KGHSH, CDR2 LQKENI. V was trimmed by 2 bases and J by 6 bases, leaving 27 bases between them. This CDR3 comprises 19 residues. The CDR3 loop is CASSPIRQKLYVGMDTQYF. CDR3 in DNA: TGTGCCAGCTCACCAATACGTCAGAAATTATACGTCGGGATGGATACGCAGTATTTT.

V and J are TRBV7-8 and TRBJ2-1; 13 bases agree with TRBD2. The CDR3 has 14 amino acids. Germline loops: CDR1 SGHVS, CDR2 FQNEAQ. J was trimmed by 7 bases and V by 5 bases; bases with no gene match: 2. The CDR3 loop is CASSRTSGRNEQFF. The DNA of the CDR3 is TGTGCCAGCAGCCGGACTAGCGGGAGAAATGAGCAGTTCTTC. The whole variable domain, filled in from reference TRBV7-8 and TRBJ2-1, reads GAGVSQSPRYKVAKRGQDVALRCDPISGHVSLFWYQQALGQGPEFLTYFQNEAQLDKSGLPSDRFFAERPEGSVSTLKIQRTQQEDSAVYLCASSRTSGRNEQFFGPGTRLTVL.

This clone occurred once. The gene calls are TRBV5-5 and TRBJ2-7, with 13 bases lining up with TRBD2. Looked up from germline, CDR1 is SGHKS and CDR2 is YYEKEE (reference sequence). V lost 1 base to trimming and J lost 3 bases; unmatched junction nucleotides: 7. The CDR3 runs to 17 residues. Here the CDR3 reads CASSLWPRLAGGYEQYF. DNA for the CDR3: TGTGCCAGCAGCTTGTGGCCCCGACTAGCGGGGGGCTACGAGCAGTACTTC.

The CDR3, as DNA: TGTGCCAGCAGCTCTGGCGCAGGGCGGTGGGACACTGAAGCTTTCTTT. Its protein product is CASSSGAGRWDTEAFF. This sequence joins TRBV5-4 and TRBJ1-1; possible D gene TRBD1, 5 bases. Germline assignment: CDR1 SGHNT and CDR2 YYREEE (reference sequence). This CDR3 comprises 16 residues. Trimming pared 3 bases from V and 3 bases from J, leaving 18 bases between.

The chain links TRBV5-4 to TRBJ2-2; TRBD1 agrees at 7 bases. CDR1 is SGHNT and CDR2 is YYREEE in the germline V gene (reference sequence). Trimming cost V 4 bases and J 1 base; bases outside gene matches: 4. This CDR3 spans 15 amino acids. CDR3 in amino acids: CASSVRDRNTGELFF. The CDR3 region has the DNA TGTGCCAGCAGCGTCCGGGACAGGAACACCGGGGAGCTGTTTTTT.

A single count supports this clone. Here the CDR3 reads CASRARTSGGADTQYF. DNA of the CDR3: TGTGCCAGTCGCGCGCGGACTAGCGGGGGGGCAGATACGCAGTATTTT. The gene calls are TRBV19 and TRBJ2-3; 15 positions match TRBD2. CDR1 is LNHDA and CDR2 is SQIVND in the germline V gene (reference sequence). V was clipped by 8 bases and J by 4 bases; unmatched bases: 7. The CDR3 is 16 residues long.

This clone has just a few counts. The V gene is TRBV20-1, the J gene TRBJ2-7; no firm D call. Between the trimmed V and J ends, which lost 6 bases and 6 bases, there was a span of 12 bases. Germline CDR1 reads DFQATT; CDR2 reads SNEGSKA (reference sequence). CDR3 length: 11 residues. The CDR3 is CSAYTSPEQYF. Written as DNA, the CDR3 is TGCAGTGCGTACACCAGTCCCGAGCAGTACTTC.